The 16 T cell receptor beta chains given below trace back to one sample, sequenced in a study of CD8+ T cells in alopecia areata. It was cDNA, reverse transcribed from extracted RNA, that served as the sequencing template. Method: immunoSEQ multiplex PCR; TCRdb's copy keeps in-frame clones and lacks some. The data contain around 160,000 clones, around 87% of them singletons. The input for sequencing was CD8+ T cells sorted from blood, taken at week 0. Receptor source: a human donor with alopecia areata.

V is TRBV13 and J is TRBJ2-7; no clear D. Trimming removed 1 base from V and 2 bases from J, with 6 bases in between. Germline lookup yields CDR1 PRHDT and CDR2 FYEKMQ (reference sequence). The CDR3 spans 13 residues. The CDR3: CASSLEGTYEQYF. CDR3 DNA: TGTGCCAGCAGCTTAGAGGGAACCTACGAGCAGTACTTC.

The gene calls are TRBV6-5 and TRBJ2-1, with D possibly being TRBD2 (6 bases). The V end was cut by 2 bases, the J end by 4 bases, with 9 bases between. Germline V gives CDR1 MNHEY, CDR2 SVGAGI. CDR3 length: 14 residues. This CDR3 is CASSYGTGYNEQFF. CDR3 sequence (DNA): TGTGCCAGCAGTTACGGGACTGGATACAATGAGCAGTTCTTC.

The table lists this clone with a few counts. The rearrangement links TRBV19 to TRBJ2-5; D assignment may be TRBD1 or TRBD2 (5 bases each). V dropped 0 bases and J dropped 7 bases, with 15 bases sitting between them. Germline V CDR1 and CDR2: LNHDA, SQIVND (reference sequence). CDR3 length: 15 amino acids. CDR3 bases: TGTGCCAGTAGTATAGATGGGGGTCCGCGTGTGACCCAGTACTTC. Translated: CASSIDGGPRVTQYF.

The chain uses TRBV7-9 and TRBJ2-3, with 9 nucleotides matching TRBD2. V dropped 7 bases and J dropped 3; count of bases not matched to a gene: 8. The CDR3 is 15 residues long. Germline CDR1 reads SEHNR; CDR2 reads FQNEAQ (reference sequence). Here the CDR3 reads CASNRREGRTDTQYF. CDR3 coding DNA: TGTGCCAGCAATCGGCGGGAGGGGAGGACAGATACGCAGTATTTT.

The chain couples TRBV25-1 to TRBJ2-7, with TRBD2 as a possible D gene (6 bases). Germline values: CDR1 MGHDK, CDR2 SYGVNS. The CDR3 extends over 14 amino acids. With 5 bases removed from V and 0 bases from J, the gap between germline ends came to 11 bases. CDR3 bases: TGTGCCAGCAGTATCCCGGGACTCTCCTACGAGCAGTACTTC. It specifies CASSIPGLSYEQYF.

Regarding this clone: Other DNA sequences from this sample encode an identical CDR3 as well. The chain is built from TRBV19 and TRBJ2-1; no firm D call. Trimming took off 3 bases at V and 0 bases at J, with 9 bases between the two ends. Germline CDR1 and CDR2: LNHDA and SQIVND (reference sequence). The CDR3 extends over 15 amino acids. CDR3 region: CASSISLSSYNEQFF. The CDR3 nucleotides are TGTGCCAGTAGTATCAGTCTCAGCTCCTACAATGAGCAGTTCTTC.

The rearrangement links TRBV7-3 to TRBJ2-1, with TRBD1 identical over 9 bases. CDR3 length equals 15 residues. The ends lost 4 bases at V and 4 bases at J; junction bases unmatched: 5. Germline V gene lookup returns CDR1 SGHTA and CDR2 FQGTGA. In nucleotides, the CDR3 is TGTGCCAGCAGCTCCACCGGGACAGGGTACAATGAGCAGTTCTTC. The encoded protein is CASSSTGTGYNEQFF. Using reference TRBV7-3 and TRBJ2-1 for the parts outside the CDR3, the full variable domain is GAGVSQTPSNKVTEKGKYVELRCDPISGHTALYWYRQSLGQGPEFLIYFQGTGAADDSGLPNDRFFAVRPEGSVSTLKIQRTERGDSAVYLCASSSTGTGYNEQFFGPGTRLTVL.

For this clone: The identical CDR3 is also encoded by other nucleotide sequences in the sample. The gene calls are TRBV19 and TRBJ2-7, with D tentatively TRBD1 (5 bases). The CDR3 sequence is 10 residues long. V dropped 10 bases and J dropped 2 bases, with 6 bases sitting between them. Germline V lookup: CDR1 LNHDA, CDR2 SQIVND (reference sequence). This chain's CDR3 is CATGTYEQYF. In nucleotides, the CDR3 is TGTGCCACAGGGACCTACGAGCAGTACTTC. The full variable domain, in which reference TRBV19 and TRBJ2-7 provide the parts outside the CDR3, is DGGITQSPKYLFRKEGQNVTLSCEQNLNHDAMYWYRQDPGQGLRLIYYSQIVNDFQKGDIAEGYSVSREKKESFPLTVTSAQKNPTAFYLCATGTYEQYFGPGTRLTVT.

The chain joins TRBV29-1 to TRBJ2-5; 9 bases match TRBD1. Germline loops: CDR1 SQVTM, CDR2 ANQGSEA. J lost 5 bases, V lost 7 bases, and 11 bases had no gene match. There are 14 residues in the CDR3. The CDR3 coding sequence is TGCAGCGCCGAAGAAACAGGGGGCCGGGAGACCCAGTACTTC. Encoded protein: CSAEETGGRETQYF.

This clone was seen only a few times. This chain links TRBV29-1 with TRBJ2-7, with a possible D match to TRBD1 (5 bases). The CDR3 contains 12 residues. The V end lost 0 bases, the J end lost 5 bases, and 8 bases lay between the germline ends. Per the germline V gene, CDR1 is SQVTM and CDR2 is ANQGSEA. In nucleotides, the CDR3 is TGCAGCGTTGAAGATCAGGGTAACGAGCAGTACTTC. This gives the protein CSVEDQGNEQYF.

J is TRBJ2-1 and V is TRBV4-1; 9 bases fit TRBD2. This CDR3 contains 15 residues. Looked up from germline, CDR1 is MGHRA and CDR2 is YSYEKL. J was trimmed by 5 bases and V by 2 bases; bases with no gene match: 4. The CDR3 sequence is CASSQTSGPHNEQFF. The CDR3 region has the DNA TGCGCCAGCAGCCAAACTAGCGGGCCCCACAATGAGCAGTTCTTC.

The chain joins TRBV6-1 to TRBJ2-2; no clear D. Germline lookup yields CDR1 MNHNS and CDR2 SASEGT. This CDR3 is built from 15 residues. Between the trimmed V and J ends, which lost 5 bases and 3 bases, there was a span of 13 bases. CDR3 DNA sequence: TGTGCCAGCAGTCCCCAGGCCGTTGACACCGGGGAGCTGTTTTTT. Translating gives CASSPQAVDTGELFF.

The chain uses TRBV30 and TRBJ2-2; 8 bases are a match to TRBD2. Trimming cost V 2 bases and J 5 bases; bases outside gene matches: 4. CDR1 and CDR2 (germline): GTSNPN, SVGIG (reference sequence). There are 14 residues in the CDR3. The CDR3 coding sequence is TGTGCCTGGAGTTACGGGGGGGCTACCGGGGAGCTGTTTTTT. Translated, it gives CAWSYGGATGELFF.

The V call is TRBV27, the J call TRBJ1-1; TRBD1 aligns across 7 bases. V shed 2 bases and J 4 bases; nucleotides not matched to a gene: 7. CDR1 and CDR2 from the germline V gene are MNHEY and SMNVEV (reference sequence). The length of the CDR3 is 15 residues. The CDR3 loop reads CASSLAGGGGTEAFF. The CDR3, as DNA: TGTGCCAGCAGTTTAGCAGGGGGAGGGGGCACTGAAGCTTTCTTT.

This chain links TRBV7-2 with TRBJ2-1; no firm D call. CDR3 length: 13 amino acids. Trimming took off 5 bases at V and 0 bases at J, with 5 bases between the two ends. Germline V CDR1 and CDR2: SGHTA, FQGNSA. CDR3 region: CASSASSYNEQFF. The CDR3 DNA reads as TGTGCCAGCAGCGCGAGCTCCTACAATGAGCAGTTCTTC.

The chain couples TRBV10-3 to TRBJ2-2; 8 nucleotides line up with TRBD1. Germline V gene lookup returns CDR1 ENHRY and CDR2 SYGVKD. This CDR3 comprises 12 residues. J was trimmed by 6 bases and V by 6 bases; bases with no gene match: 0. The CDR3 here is CAIRDRAGELFF. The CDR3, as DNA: TGTGCCATCAGGGACAGGGCCGGGGAGCTGTTTTTT.